Below are 28 T cell receptor beta chains sequenced from a single sample in a study of control samples from healthy donors and cancer patients. Sequencing was performed with immunoSEQ multiplex PCR; in TCRdb, only in-frame clones are kept and a portion is missing. The data show about 39,000 clones, 75% to 90% seen once. Sequenced input: blood. Receptors were obtained from a man in his 60s in good health.

The rearrangement joins TRBV11-3 to TRBJ2-1; 8 positions agree with TRBD1. CDR1 and CDR2 (germline): SGHNT, YENEEA. With V trimmed by 5 bases and J by 4 bases, 4 bases remained unmatched. CDR3 length equals 14 residues. The chain's CDR3 is CASSTGGSYNEQFF. The CDR3, as DNA: TGTGCCAGCAGCACAGGGGGGTCTTACAATGAGCAGTTCTTC. Combining the CDR3 with reference TRBV11-3 and TRBJ2-1 gives the whole variable domain EAGVVQSPRYKIIEKKQPVAFWCNPISGHNTLYWYLQNLGQGPELLIRYENEEAVDDSQLPKDRFSAERLKGVDSTLKIQPAELGDSAVYLCASSTGGSYNEQFFGPGTRLTVL.

The rearrangement joins TRBV4-3 to TRBJ2-3; D may correspond to TRBD1 or TRBD2 (6 bases each). The ends were cut back, 0 bases at V and 6 bases at J, with 13 bases in the middle. The CDR3 has 15 amino acids. Per germline, CDR1 LGHNA and CDR2 YSLEER. CDR3 region: CASSQDWGARDTQYF. CDR3 bases: TGCGCCAGCAGCCAAGATTGGGGGGCCCGGGATACGCAGTATTTT.

The chain carries TRBV28 and TRBJ1-2; TRBD1 agrees at 9 bases. The CDR3 sequence is 12 residues long. The V gene end was trimmed by 6 bases and the J gene end by 7 bases; junction bases not matched to a gene: 3. Germline values: CDR1 MDHEN, CDR2 SYDVKM. CDR3 sequence (DNA): TGTGCCAGCAGAGGACAGGGGAGTGGCTACACCTTC. Translation: CASRGQGSGYTF.

The chain has TRBV29-1 and TRBJ2-3, with TRBD2 as a possible D gene (6 bases). Germline CDR1 and CDR2: SQVTM and ANQGSEA. This CDR3 spans 15 amino acids. With 4 bases removed from V and 3 bases from J, the gap between germline ends came to 17 bases. CDR3 in amino acids: CSVVTSWRDTDTQYF. The CDR3 DNA follows: TGCAGCGTTGTGACGTCGTGGAGGGATACAGATACGCAGTATTTT.

The rearrangement uses TRBV5-8 and TRBJ1-1, with a weak D call TRBD1 (5 bases). V was clipped by 5 bases and J by 0 bases, with 17 bases between them. The CDR3 covers 16 residues. Germline lookup yields CDR1 SGHTS and CDR2 YDEGEE. CDR3 coding DNA: TGTGCCAGCAGTAATTATCAGGGCAGCGTGAACACTGAAGCTTTCTTT. Its translation is CASSNYQGSVNTEAFF.

This chain joins TRBV5-4 and TRBJ2-3, with D unclear. With 1 base removed from V and 2 bases from J, the gap between germline ends came to 8 bases. CDR3 length: 14 residues. In germline, CDR1 is SGHNT, CDR2 YYREEE (reference sequence). The CDR3 sequence: CASSLKQSTDTQYF. CDR3 in DNA: TGTGCCAGCAGCTTGAAACAGTCCACAGATACGCAGTATTTT.

The V and J genes are TRBV18 and TRBJ2-7; D perhaps matches TRBD2 (6 bases). Germline loops: CDR1 KGHSH, CDR2 LQKENI. This CDR3 region has 16 residues. The V and J ends lost 6 bases and 6 bases respectively, with 24 bases between them. The CDR3 DNA reads TGTGCCAGCTCCCTAGACACCGGGACTGGGGCCCGCGAGCAGTACTTC. Its protein is CASSLDTGTGAREQYF.

In DNA form, the CDR3 reads TGTGCCAGCAGCTCCTATGGACAGGGTATCAGAGGCAGCTACACCTTC. This encodes CASSSYGQGIRGSYTF. The V and J genes are TRBV7-2 and TRBJ1-2; 8 nucleotides match TRBD1. This CDR3 has 16 residues. Per the germline V gene, CDR1 is SGHTA and CDR2 is FQGNSA. J was trimmed by 9 bases and V by 4 bases; bases with no gene match: 16.

V usage is TRBV12-3 or TRBV12-4 and J usage is TRBJ1-1; D call uncertain. Trimming took 3 bases from V and 1 from J, leaving 6 bases between them. This CDR3 has 13 residues. DNA of the CDR3: TGTGCCAGCAGTTTCGGCCCGAACACTGAAGCTTTCTTT. It encodes CASSFGPNTEAFF.

The rearrangement uses TRBV4-3 and TRBJ1-5, with 9 positions matching TRBD1. The V gene end was trimmed by 4 bases and the J gene end by 2 bases; junction bases not matched to a gene: 6. The CDR3 runs 16 residues. CDR1 LGHNA and CDR2 YSLEER come from the germline V gene. The DNA of the CDR3 is TGCGCCAGCAGCCCCGGGACAGGGAGGGGCAATCAGCCCCAGCATTTT. Translated: CASSPGTGRGNQPQHF.

A note on this clone: Other DNA sequences from this sample encode an identical CDR3 as well. The chain has TRBV11-2 and TRBJ2-3; 10 bases map to TRBD2. Unmatched junction bases numbered 5, after V lost 5 bases and J lost 3 bases. The CDR3 runs to 15 residues. Germline CDR1 reads SGHAT; CDR2 reads FQNNGV. The CDR3: CASSPWTSGTDTQYF. DNA of the CDR3: TGTGCCAGCAGCCCCTGGACTAGCGGTACAGATACGCAGTATTTT.

J is TRBJ2-5 and V is TRBV28; TRBD1 aligns across 7 bases. Germline assignment: CDR1 MDHEN and CDR2 SYDVKM. With 6 bases clipped from V and 5 bases from J, the junction kept 24 bases outside the gene matches. This CDR3 is built from 19 residues. CDR3 in DNA: TGTGCCAGCAGCTCCCCTCTGAGGGGGCGAGGGGCCCCCCCGGAGACCCAGTACTTC. Encoded protein: CASSSPLRGRGAPPETQYF.

The chain uses TRBV3-1 (or the pseudogene TRBV3-2) and TRBJ1-1, with TRBD1 as a possible D gene (6 bases). The CDR3 spans 18 residues. V was clipped by 4 bases and J by 0 bases, with 21 bases between them. Germline V gives CDR1 LGHDT, CDR2 YNNKEL (reference sequence). Here the CDR3 reads CASSRTRRTAFMNTEAFF. The DNA of the CDR3 is TGTGCCAGCAGCCGGACAAGGAGGACAGCCTTTATGAACACTGAAGCTTTCTTT.

This clone is large in the sample. The V call is TRBV24-1, the J call TRBJ2-1; D gene uncertain. The CDR3 is 13 residues long. Germline assignment: CDR1 KGHDR and CDR2 SFDVKD. Trimming left V 2 bases short and J 4 bases short, with 5 bases between. CDR3 DNA sequence: TGTGCCACCAGTGATTCAGCGTACAATGAGCAGTTCTTC. Translated, it gives CATSDSAYNEQFF.

This clone was found a few times. This sequence joins TRBV19 and TRBJ2-3; D tentatively reads TRBD1 or TRBD2 (5 bases each). V dropped 0 bases and J dropped 2 bases, with 15 bases sitting between them. CDR1 is LNHDA, CDR2 SQIVND, per germline (reference sequence). This CDR3 is 17 amino acids long. The CDR3 bases are TGTGCCAGTAGTATAGATCCCCCGGGGCGACCCACAGATACGCAGTATTTT. This translates into CASSIDPPGRPTDTQYF.

V and J are TRBV28 and TRBJ1-1; D is ambiguous. The CDR3 loop spans 14 amino acids. In germline, CDR1 is MDHEN, CDR2 SYDVKM. V dropped 6 bases and J dropped 5 bases, with 16 bases sitting between them. In DNA, the CDR3 is TGTGCCAGCAGCCAACCCCCGGGATCGACTGAAGCTTTCTTT. This translates into CASSQPPGSTEAFF. The variable domain in full, completed from reference TRBV28 and TRBJ1-1, reads DVKVTQSSRYLVKRTGEKVFLECVQDMDHENMFWYRQDPGLGLRLIYFSYDVKMKEKGDIPEGYSVSREKKERFSLILESASTNQTSMYLCASSQPPGSTEAFFGQGTRLTVV.

The chain has TRBV11-2 and TRBJ1-3; D gene unclear. The CDR3 is 13 residues long. CDR1 and CDR2 (germline): SGHAT, FQNNGV. The V and J ends lost 6 bases and 0 bases respectively, with 6 bases between them. The CDR3 region has the DNA TGTGCCAGCAGGTTAATCTCTGGAAACACCATATATTTT. Protein: CASRLISGNTIYF.

This chain links TRBV30 with TRBJ1-4, with no clear D. The CDR3 has 15 amino acids. V lost 1 base, J lost 4 bases, and 13 bases lay in between. Germline CDR1 and CDR2: GTSNPN and SVGIG (reference sequence). The CDR3 loop reads CAWSARRVFNEKLFF. Here the CDR3 DNA reads TGTGCCTGGAGTGCCCGTCGGGTGTTTAATGAAAAACTGTTTTTT.

This clone is labeled medium-sized. The chain has TRBV27 and TRBJ2-7; D is uncertain. Germline CDR1 reads MNHEY; CDR2 reads SMNVEV (reference sequence). CDR3 size: 10 residues. The V and J ends lost 3 bases and 6 bases respectively, with 3 bases between them. This CDR3 reads CASSFFEQYF. The CDR3 region has the DNA TGTGCCAGCAGTTTTTTCGAGCAGTACTTC.

The V and J genes are TRBV4-1 and TRBJ2-5, with 12 bases matching TRBD2. The CDR3 sequence is 17 residues long. Germline V CDR1 and CDR2: MGHRA, YSYEKL. The ends lost 1 base at V and 4 bases at J; junction bases unmatched: 7. The CDR3 sequence: CASSQALAGGPSETQYF. CDR3 nucleotides: TGCGCCAGCAGCCAAGCCCTAGCGGGAGGGCCTTCAGAGACCCAGTACTTC.

This chain links TRBV10-3 with TRBJ1-1, with D maybe TRBD1 (5 bases). V shed 0 bases and J shed 11 bases, with 10 bases lying between them. The length of the CDR3 is 12 residues. The V gene's germline CDR1 is ENHRY and CDR2 SYGVKD. As DNA, the CDR3 is TGTGCCATCAGTGAGTCGGCGGGGGACGCTTTCTTT. This codes for CAISESAGDAFF.

This clone occurred once. The V call is TRBV2, the J call TRBJ1-1; a weak D match, TRBD1 (5 bases). CDR3 length: 14 residues. CDR1 is SNHLY and CDR2 is FYNNEI in the germline V gene. The V gene lost 4 bases and the J gene lost 4 bases, with 13 bases spanning the gap. The CDR3 region is CASSGLQGSTEAFF. The DNA of the CDR3 is TGTGCCAGCAGTGGACTTCAGGGTAGCACTGAAGCTTTCTTT.

The V gene is TRBV4-1, the J gene TRBJ2-1; TRBD1 is a possible D gene (7 bases). V was trimmed by 1 base and J by 7 bases, leaving 17 bases between them. Per the germline V gene, CDR1 is MGHRA and CDR2 is YSYEKL. This CDR3 has 16 residues. For the CDR3, the DNA is TGCGCCAGCAGCCAAGCAGGGGGGCTAGCTCTAAATGAGCAGTTCTTC. Translation gives CASSQAGGLALNEQFF.

The chain combines TRBV27 with TRBJ2-3, with D possibly called TRBD1 or TRBD2 (6 bases each). The CDR3 extends over 16 amino acids. Germline V CDR1 and CDR2: MNHEY, SMNVEV (reference sequence). V lost 6 bases to trimming and J lost 1 base, with 17 bases between them. The CDR3 region is CASSPGAGRGTDTQYF. DNA for the CDR3: TGTGCCAGCAGCCCGGGGGCAGGGAGAGGCACAGATACGCAGTATTTT.

The genes are TRBV19 and TRBJ2-2; TRBD2 matches 12 bases. The CDR3 consists of 18 residues. V trimming: 2 bases; J trimming: 4 bases; junction bases outside the gene matches: 8. Germline CDR1 reads LNHDA; CDR2 reads SQIVND (reference sequence). In DNA form, the CDR3 reads TGTGCCAGTAGTATAACCGAGACTAGCGGGAGTGCCACCGGGGAGCTGTTTTTT. Protein sequence: CASSITETSGSATGELFF.

The chain has TRBV11-2 and TRBJ1-1; 7 nucleotides match TRBD1. This CDR3 is built from 14 residues. Germline assignment: CDR1 SGHAT and CDR2 FQNNGV. V lost 4 bases, J lost 1 base, and 3 bases stayed unmatched. For the CDR3, the DNA is TGTGCCAGCAGCTGGGGACAGAGGAACACTGAAGCTTTCTTT. Encoded protein: CASSWGQRNTEAFF.

This chain joins TRBV9 and TRBJ2-7, with TRBD2 identical over 9 bases. CDR1 is SGDLS, CDR2 YYNGEE, per germline. J gave up 4 bases and V 4 bases, and 12 bases lay outside the gene matches. CDR3 length: 16 amino acids. As DNA, the CDR3 is TGTGCCAGCAGCCCACTACAGGCTAGCGGGAAGTACGAGCAGTACTTC. Protein product: CASSPLQASGKYEQYF.

This clone was recorded a few times. This chain links TRBV5-8 with TRBJ1-3; 9 bases line up with TRBD1. V was pared by 4 bases and J by 0 bases, with 2 bases of the junction left unmatched. Germline loops: CDR1 SGHTS, CDR2 YDEGEE. This CDR3 region has 15 residues. The CDR3 loop is CASSLDRGSGNTIYF. The CDR3 nucleotides are TGTGCCAGCAGCCTGGACAGGGGCTCTGGAAACACCATATATTTT.